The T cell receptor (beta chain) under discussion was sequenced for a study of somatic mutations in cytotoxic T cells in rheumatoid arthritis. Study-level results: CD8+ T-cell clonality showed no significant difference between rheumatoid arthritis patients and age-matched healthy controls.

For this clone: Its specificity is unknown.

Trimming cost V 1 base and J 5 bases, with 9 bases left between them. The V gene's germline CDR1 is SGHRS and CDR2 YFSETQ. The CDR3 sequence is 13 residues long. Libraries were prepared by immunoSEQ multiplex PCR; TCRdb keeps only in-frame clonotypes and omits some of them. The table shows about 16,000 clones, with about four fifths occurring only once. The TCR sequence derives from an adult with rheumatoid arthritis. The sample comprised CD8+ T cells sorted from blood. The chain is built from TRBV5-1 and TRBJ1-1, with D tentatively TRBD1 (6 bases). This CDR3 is CASSLRGKTEAFF. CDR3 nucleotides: TGCGCCAGCAGCTTGAGGGGGAAGACTGAAGCTTTCTTT.